What follows are 27 T cell receptor beta chains derived from one specimen sequenced in a study of T cells in tuberculosis. The protocol was immunoSEQ multiplex PCR, while the TCRdb copy is restricted to in-frame clones and leaves out a portion. The data contain 61,000 or so clones, 81% of them singletons. Sorting used thawed, overnight-rested PBMC stained with anti-CD3, a viability dye and GMM-loaded CD1B tetramer. C32 glucose monomycolate from Rhodococcus equi was loaded onto the CD1B tetramers. What was sequenced was CD1b-GMM tetramer-negative cells sorted from PBMCs. The receptors shown here come from an adult woman with latent tuberculosis.

This clone was detected once. The genes are TRBV11-3 and TRBJ2-7, with D possibly matching TRBD2 (6 bases). This CDR3 is 14 amino acids long. Germline assignment: CDR1 SGHNT and CDR2 YENEEA. V was clipped by 5 bases and J by 5 bases, with 16 bases between them. The CDR3 here is CASSPRGTTDEQYF. For the CDR3, the DNA is TGTGCCAGCAGCCCCCGGGGGACGACTGACGAGCAGTACTTC.

V is TRBV9 and J is TRBJ2-3; 13 positions match TRBD2. Germline V lookup: CDR1 SGDLS, CDR2 YYNGEE. The CDR3 spans 19 residues. J lost 0 bases, V lost 0 bases, and 7 bases had no gene match. The CDR3 nucleotides are TGTGCCAGCAGCGTAGCTGGAGGGACTAGCGGGGCAAGCACAGATACGCAGTATTTT. Its protein product is CASSVAGGTSGASTDTQYF.

V gene TRBV5-8 combines with J gene TRBJ1-5; 8 positions agree with TRBD1. J was trimmed by 0 bases and V by 0 bases; bases with no gene match: 2. The CDR3 is 16 amino acids. In germline, CDR1 is SGHTS, CDR2 YDEGEE. CDR3 region: CASSLDRGASNQPQHF. Here the CDR3 DNA reads TGTGCCAGCAGCTTGGACAGGGGGGCTAGCAATCAGCCCCAGCATTTT.

This clone was recorded only once. This chain's CDR3 is CASSLGGTSIYEQYF. Written as DNA, the CDR3 is TGTGCCAGCAGCTTGGGGGGGACTAGTATCTACGAGCAGTACTTC. The rearrangement joins TRBV5-4 to TRBJ2-7; 8 positions match TRBD2. The CDR3 is 15 amino acids. The trim removed 0 bases at V and 3 bases at J, leaving 5 bases unmatched. CDR1 and CDR2 (germline): SGHNT, YYREEE (reference sequence).

This rearrangement joins TRBV7-9 to TRBJ2-1; the match to TRBD1 covers 8 bases. V gave up 5 bases and J gave up 8 bases; unmatched junction bases: 8. This CDR3 has 14 residues. Germline V gives CDR1 SEHNR, CDR2 FQNEAQ (reference sequence). CDR3 in amino acids: CASSLEDRAHEQFF. DNA for the CDR3: TGTGCCAGCAGCCTCGAGGACAGGGCCCATGAGCAGTTCTTC.

J is TRBJ2-7 and V is TRBV14; 7 positions agree with TRBD1. The CDR3 has 16 residues. Trimming cost V 6 bases and J 2 bases; bases outside gene matches: 13. The germline V gene has CDR1 SGHDN and CDR2 FVKESK. CDR3 nucleotide sequence: TGTGCCAGCAGTCACATTTTGACAGGGCCGCCCTACGAGCAGTACTTC. Amino acids: CASSHILTGPPYEQYF.

The chain has TRBV4-3 and TRBJ2-1; possible D gene TRBD2, 5 bases. Germline V gives CDR1 LGHNA, CDR2 YSLEER. CDR3 length equals 14 residues. V lost 3 bases to trimming and J lost 6 bases, with 12 bases between them. For the CDR3, the DNA is TGCGCCAGCAGCCAGCTAGGACTGAGCAATGAGCAGTTCTTC. Protein sequence: CASSQLGLSNEQFF.

V usage is TRBV5-1 and J usage is TRBJ2-6; 7 positions agree with TRBD1. CDR1 is SGHRS and CDR2 is YFSETQ in the germline V gene. The CDR3 sequence is 17 residues long. Losses at the gene ends were 2 bases for V and 3 bases for J; bases not matched to a gene: 8. The chain's CDR3 is CASSFGLGGFGANVLTF. CDR3 coding DNA: TGCGCCAGCAGCTTTGGCCTAGGGGGCTTTGGGGCCAACGTCCTGACTTTC.

This chain joins TRBV7-9 and TRBJ2-7; 8 bases agree with TRBD2. With 3 bases clipped from V and 3 bases from J, the junction kept 7 bases outside the gene matches. Looked up from germline, CDR1 is SEHNR and CDR2 is FQNEAQ (reference sequence). This CDR3 contains 15 residues. The CDR3 spells CASSFLGLAFYEQYF. In DNA form, the CDR3 reads TGTGCCAGCAGCTTCCTAGGACTAGCCTTCTACGAGCAGTACTTC.

This clone has more than one count but fewer than ten. The rearrangement uses TRBV2 and TRBJ2-5; 9 bases agree with TRBD1. CDR1 is SNHLY, CDR2 FYNNEI, per germline. J gave up 5 bases and V 4 bases, and 5 bases lay outside the gene matches. There are 14 residues in the CDR3. The chain's CDR3 is CASSGDRALETQYF. CDR3 nucleotides: TGTGCCAGCAGTGGGGACAGGGCTCTTGAGACCCAGTACTTC.

This chain connects TRBV27 to TRBJ1-3, with TRBD1 matching 7 bases. J lost 8 bases, V lost 4 bases, and 2 bases had no gene match. CDR1 and CDR2 from the germline V gene are MNHEY and SMNVEV (reference sequence). The CDR3 covers 12 residues. In nucleotides, the CDR3 is TGTGCCAGCAGTTCAGGGGGAGACACCATATATTTT. This translates into CASSSGGDTIYF.

About this clone itself: This sample includes further DNA sequences coding for the same CDR3. The chain recombines TRBV6-1 with TRBJ1-2, with 7 nucleotides matching TRBD1. Trimming cost V 5 bases and J 2 bases; bases outside gene matches: 2. The CDR3 has 13 amino acids. The germline CDR1 and CDR2 sequences are MNHNS and SASEGT. The CDR3 protein is CASSPGGNYGYTF. Here the CDR3 DNA reads TGTGCCAGCAGTCCAGGGGGAAACTATGGCTACACCTTC.

The J gene is TRBJ1-5, the V gene TRBV7-2, with D possibly TRBD1 on 6 matching bases. Germline-derived CDR1 and CDR2 are SGHTA and FQGNSA. Between the trimmed V and J ends, which lost 4 bases and 0 bases, there was a span of 10 bases. This CDR3 has 15 residues. Here the CDR3 reads CASSSQGSSNQPQHF. The CDR3 bases are TGTGCCAGCAGCTCACAGGGTTCTAGCAATCAGCCCCAGCATTTT.

The chain combines TRBV2 with TRBJ1-1, with a tentative D call TRBD1 (6 bases). The CDR3 is 14 residues long. The V end lost 5 bases, the J end lost 0 bases, and 10 bases lay between the germline ends. Germline values: CDR1 SNHLY, CDR2 FYNNEI. CDR3 amino acids: CASSSTGLNTEAFF. In DNA form, the CDR3 reads TGTGCCAGCAGTTCCACAGGGTTGAACACTGAAGCTTTCTTT.

The V call is TRBV28, the J call TRBJ2-1; 14 bases map to TRBD2. The CDR3 runs 17 residues. From germline, CDR1 is MDHEN and CDR2 SYDVKM. V dropped 4 bases and J dropped 8; count of bases not matched to a gene: 10. The CDR3 loop is CASSSPGTSGSIDEQFF. For the CDR3, the DNA is TGTGCCAGCAGTTCGCCTGGGACTAGCGGGAGTATTGATGAGCAGTTCTTC.

The CDR3 protein is CASSDEPGTRVRYEQYF. CDR3 nucleotides: TGTGCCAGCAGTGACGAACCCGGGACTAGAGTCCGGTACGAGCAGTACTTC. The rearrangement links TRBV6-4 to TRBJ2-7, with 8 bases fitting TRBD2. Germline V gene data show CDR1 as MRHNA and CDR2 as SNTAGT. CDR3 size: 17 residues. After removal of 2 bases from V and 4 bases from J, the junction contained 13 bases not matched to a gene.

The chain couples TRBV14 to TRBJ2-1; TRBD2 agrees at 7 bases. The V gene end was trimmed by 1 base and the J gene end by 5 bases; junction bases not matched to a gene: 5. CDR3 length: 15 residues. Germline CDR1 SGHDN, CDR2 FVKESK. The CDR3 sequence: CASSQVTAGNNEQFF. DNA for the CDR3: TGTGCCAGCAGCCAAGTGACAGCGGGGAACAATGAGCAGTTCTTC.

The chain couples TRBV5-1 to TRBJ1-3; TRBD1 is a possible D gene (6 bases). Germline values: CDR1 SGHRS, CDR2 YFSETQ. This CDR3 is built from 14 residues. V was cut by 4 bases and J by 0 bases, with 8 bases left in between. CDR3 sequence (DNA): TGCGCCAGCAGCGTGGACAGCTCTGGAAACACCATATATTTT. Protein: CASSVDSSGNTIYF.

The chain recombines TRBV7-7 with TRBJ1-2; 7 bases fit TRBD1. The CDR3 extends over 16 amino acids. Germline V gene lookup returns CDR1 SSHAT and CDR2 FNYEAQ (reference sequence). Trimming cost V 3 bases and J 2 bases; bases outside gene matches: 9. The CDR3 spells CASSLRRQGSNYGYTF. The CDR3 nucleotides read TGTGCCAGCAGCTTGAGGAGACAGGGATCAAACTATGGCTACACCTTC.

The chain uses TRBV5-1 and TRBJ2-6; D is ambiguous. CDR1 is SGHRS and CDR2 is YFSETQ in the germline V gene. V shed 7 bases and J shed 0 bases, with 5 bases lying between them. The CDR3 contains 13 residues. CDR3 sequence: CASSDSGANVLTF. Here the CDR3 DNA reads TGCGCCAGCTCAGACTCTGGGGCCAACGTCCTGACTTTC.

This chain joins TRBV19 and TRBJ2-1, with D uncertain. From germline, CDR1 is LNHDA and CDR2 SQIVND (reference sequence). The CDR3 sequence is 12 residues long. V gave up 5 bases and J gave up 7 bases, with 9 bases separating them. DNA for the CDR3: TGTGCCAGTAGTTCTAACTCAAATGAGCAGTTCTTC. It encodes CASSSNSNEQFF.

The V gene is TRBV4-1, the J gene TRBJ2-7, with TRBD1 matching over 10 bases. Germline loops: CDR1 MGHRA, CDR2 YSYEKL. J gave up 4 bases and V 4 bases, and 7 bases lay outside the gene matches. The CDR3 sequence is 15 residues long. The CDR3 DNA reads as TGCGCCAGCAGCCCCAGCGAGGGACAGGGGTACGAGCAGTACTTC. Amino acid sequence: CASSPSEGQGYEQYF.

This clone has only one observation. J is TRBJ2-1 and V is TRBV27, with 9 bases matching TRBD2. J gave up 2 bases and V 7 bases, and 3 bases lay outside the gene matches. Germline CDR1 reads MNHEY; CDR2 reads SMNVEV (reference sequence). The CDR3 has 14 amino acids. The CDR3 sequence is CASNRGRAYNEQFF. CDR3 coding DNA: TGTGCCAGCAACCGCGGGAGGGCCTACAATGAGCAGTTCTTC.

This clone was counted only a few times. This chain joins TRBV28 and TRBJ2-4; 7 bases match TRBD1. The CDR3 extends over 12 amino acids. Trimming removed 6 bases from V and 7 bases from J; junction bases left unmatched: 3. Per germline, CDR1 MDHEN and CDR2 SYDVKM. Here the CDR3 DNA reads TGTGCCAGCAGGACAGGGCCGAACATTCAGTACTTC. It specifies CASRTGPNIQYF.

The chain employs TRBV28 and TRBJ2-2; D might be TRBD1 (6 bases). Germline V CDR1 and CDR2: MDHEN, SYDVKM. CDR3 length: 14 amino acids. Between the trimmed V and J ends, which lost 2 bases and 6 bases, there was a span of 10 bases. The CDR3 sequence: CASSLDNRAGELFF. The CDR3, as DNA: TGTGCCAGCAGTTTAGACAACAGGGCCGGGGAGCTGTTTTTT.

The V gene is TRBV5-6, the J gene TRBJ2-3; D is unclear. The CDR3 extends over 14 amino acids. Germline V CDR1 and CDR2: SGHDT, YYEEEE. V gave up 3 bases and J gave up 6 bases, with 14 bases separating them. For the CDR3, the DNA is TGTGCCAGCAGCTCAGGATGGGTCACGGATACGCAGTATTTT. Its translation: CASSSGWVTDTQYF.

V is TRBV27 and J is TRBJ2-2, with 8 nucleotides matching TRBD1. CDR3 length: 16 residues. Germline V gene lookup returns CDR1 MNHEY and CDR2 SMNVEV (reference sequence). V lost 11 bases, J lost 4 bases, and 15 bases stayed unmatched. The chain's CDR3 is CASRGTGDSRTGELFF. The CDR3 nucleotides are TGTGCCTCTCGCGGGACAGGTGATTCACGCACCGGGGAGCTGTTTTTT.